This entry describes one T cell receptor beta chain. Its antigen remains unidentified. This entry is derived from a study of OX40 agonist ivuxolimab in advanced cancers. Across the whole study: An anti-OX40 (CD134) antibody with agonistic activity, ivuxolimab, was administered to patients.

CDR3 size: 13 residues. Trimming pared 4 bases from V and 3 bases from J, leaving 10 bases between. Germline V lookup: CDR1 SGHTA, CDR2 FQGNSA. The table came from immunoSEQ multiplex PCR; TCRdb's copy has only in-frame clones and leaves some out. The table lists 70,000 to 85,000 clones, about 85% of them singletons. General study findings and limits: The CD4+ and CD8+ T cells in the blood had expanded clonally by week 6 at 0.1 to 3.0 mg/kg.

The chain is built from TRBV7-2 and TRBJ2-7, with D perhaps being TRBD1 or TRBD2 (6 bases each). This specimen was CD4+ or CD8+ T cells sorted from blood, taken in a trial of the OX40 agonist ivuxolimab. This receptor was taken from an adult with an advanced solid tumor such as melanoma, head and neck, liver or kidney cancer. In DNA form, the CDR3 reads TGTGCCAGCAGCTCAGAGGGGGGCTACGAGCAGTACTTC. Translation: CASSSEGGYEQYF.